The subject of this entry is one TCR beta chain. In its sample, this clone was seen a few times. This clone's antigen is unknown. Nothing much larger sits one base from this clone, and base qualities are not available. The source of the sample is a study of blood T cell repertoires in COVID-19 (dated by TCRdb to the early 2020s). Broadly, across the study: Collaborator samples came from the United States, Italy and Spain and covered acute and convalescent phases of COVID-19. The prospective study material was composed of cDNA or gDNA derived from T cells, B-cell-depleted T cells, or PBMCs. Subjects who had been exposed to COVID-19, were actively infected with it, or had recovered from it provided the deeply sampled blood TCRbeta repertoires that made up the dataset. The repertoires were released in a freely available public database intended as a resource for research on the immune response to SARS-CoV-2. The samples were drawn from the first 160 participants of the ongoing ImmuneRACE study and from 1,200 or so subjects provided by 6 global collaborators. The sample metadata nearly always contained a de-identified subject ID, COVID-19 status, age in years and sex. Where HLA class I and class II types were available, the types were taken from metadata supplied by the sample provider, not from assay-based typing. The paper's findings and limits, for the study overall: The amount of clinical and demographic metadata varied by source and participant and was provided uncurated.

Participants in the prospective study were aged about 18 to 90 years, lived in approximately 26 United States geographic areas, and enrolled through a virtual design. In the prospective study, participants were assigned to cohorts based on the clinical history participants reported in a screening survey and a study questionnaire. In the prospective study, mobile phlebotomists collected whole blood, serum and a nasopharyngeal or oropharyngeal swab from each participant. Prospective study participants could optionally give additional blood draws and questionnaires over a roughly 2-month period. Before DNA extraction, prospective study blood samples were shipped either frozen or at room temperature. CDR1 is given as MNHEY and CDR2 as SVGAGI, both from the germline V gene. At the junction V is shortened by 10 bases and J by 2 bases, with 15 bases in between. Taken from cysteine to phenylalanine, the CDR3 has 13 residues. The retained sequence is limited to the CDR3, 39 bases, with the frame set at the first base.

The immunoSEQ Assay, a bias-controlled multiplex PCR, was used to amplify TCRbeta CDR3 regions from genomic DNA. Per the source publication's procedure: Within the assay, amplification of reference gene primers was used to estimate how many nucleated cells each sample contained. To quantify the absolute abundance of each unique TCRbeta CDR3 rearrangement, sequence reads were collapsed and filtered. For each sample, productive Simpson clonality was calculated as the square root of Simpson's diversity index across productive rearrangements. TCRdb carries this immuneACCESS record with in-frame sequences only. Its versions omit some clonotypes, under half of them owing to an unresolved V gene in the studies checked, with the rest unexplained. The D gene and trimming were derived from the DNA, and the V and J assignments and clone size from that table. The sample table records around 300,000 clones; roughly 89% of these occur just once. Of the sample, 1.7% falls within the top ten clones.

The receptor was derived from a young woman with acute COVID-19. What was sequenced was PBMCs or T cells enriched from blood (not recorded which). Here the chain combines TRBV6-5 and TRBJ2-7, with the D gene call left open. The DNA reads TGTGCCACCCAACCCCCTCAGGCCTACGAGCAGTACTTC. Translated, it gives CATQPPQAYEQYF.